This TCR beta chain stems from a study of cytomegalovirus exposure and HLA in healthy donors. Overall study findings and caveats: According to a later analysis, TCR clusters from the first cohort tended to co-occur in the 120 or so validation repertoires. TCR beta chains numbering more than 150 were designated cytomegalovirus-associated. Reports showed the classifier diagnosing cytomegalovirus status with high specificity and sensitivity.

Note on this clone: The antigen remains unidentified.

Profiling relied on immunoSEQ multiplex PCR, and the TCRdb table lists in-frame clones only, not all of them. The profile shows approximately 72,000 clones, around 94% of them singletons. Sequencing used PBMCs. The source of this sequence is a woman between 18 and 29 years old in good health and CMV-seronegative.

DNA for the CDR3: TGTGCCAGCAGCCTAAGACAGGGGAACTACGAGCAGTACTTC. This translates into CASSLRQGNYEQYF. The chain links TRBV5-5 to TRBJ2-7, with TRBD1 identical over 8 bases. Germline values: CDR1 SGHKS, CDR2 YYEKEE (reference sequence). J gave up 3 bases and V 4 bases, and 6 bases lay outside the gene matches. CDR3 size: 14 residues.